These 10 T cell receptor beta chains share one sample of origin, sequenced in a study of blood T cell repertoires in COVID-19. Repertoires were generated with immunoSEQ multiplex PCR, while TCRdb's copy carries only in-frame clones and drops some. The table lists some 150,000 clones, around 81% of them singletons, with 3% in the top ten. Sequences were obtained from peripheral blood. The receptors were gathered from a woman aged 40-49 years with active or convalescent COVID-19.

This chain connects TRBV28 to TRBJ1-4; 7 bases map to TRBD1. Germline values: CDR1 MDHEN, CDR2 SYDVKM. Trimming at V came to 3 bases and at J to 8 bases, leaving 12 bases not matched to a gene. The CDR3 has 16 amino acids. CDR3 protein: CASSFPRQGTGEKLFF. Written as DNA, the CDR3 is TGTGCCAGCAGTTTCCCTCGACAGGGAACGGGGGAAAAACTGTTTTTT.

The chain couples TRBV4-3 to TRBJ2-1, with 13 nucleotides matching TRBD2. The CDR3 sequence is 17 residues long. Unmatched junction bases numbered 1, after V lost 1 base and J lost 1 base. Per the germline V gene, CDR1 is LGHNA and CDR2 is YSLEER. The CDR3 nucleotides are TGCGCCAGCAGCCAAGGGGGACTAGCGGGATCCTACAATGAGCAGTTCTTC. Translated: CASSQGGLAGSYNEQFF.

The J gene is TRBJ1-5, the V gene TRBV18; TRBD1 matches at 7 bases. This CDR3 contains 15 residues. Germline values: CDR1 KGHSH, CDR2 LQKENI. Trimming took 2 bases from V and 4 from J; bases not matched to a gene: 5. The CDR3 sequence: CASSPRTGLNQPQHF. The CDR3 DNA sequence: TGTGCCAGCTCACCAAGGACAGGACTTAATCAGCCCCAGCATTTT.

CDR3 coding DNA: TGTGCCTGGAGTGTAAGAGGGTCAACCTACAATGAGCAGTTCTTC. The encoded protein is CAWSVRGSTYNEQFF. The chain is built from TRBV30 and TRBJ2-1, with D possibly matching TRBD2 (5 bases). This CDR3 comprises 15 residues. CDR1 and CDR2 from the germline V gene are GTSNPN and SVGIG (reference sequence). The V gene lost 0 bases and the J gene lost 2 bases, with 11 bases spanning the gap.

This clone has just one count. J is TRBJ1-2 and V is TRBV11-3; the D gene is possibly TRBD1 (5 bases). There are 15 residues in the CDR3. Trimming took 6 bases from V and 8 from J, leaving 22 bases between them. Looked up from germline, CDR1 is SGHNT and CDR2 is YENEEA. The CDR3 protein is CASSQTAPTADGYTF. The CDR3 coding sequence is TGTGCCAGCAGTCAGACAGCCCCCACGGCCGACGGCTACACCTTC. Drawing the rest from reference TRBV11-3 and TRBJ1-2, the complete variable domain is EAGVVQSPRYKIIEKKQPVAFWCNPISGHNTLYWYLQNLGQGPELLIRYENEEAVDDSQLPKDRFSAERLKGVDSTLKIQPAELGDSAVYLCASSQTAPTADGYTFGSGTRLTVV.

In its sample, this clone was seen many times. This chain connects TRBV18 to TRBJ2-2; D ambiguous. Germline CDR1 and CDR2: KGHSH and LQKENI. CDR3 length equals 14 residues. V gave up 3 bases and J gave up 3 bases, with 8 bases separating them. The CDR3 here is CASSPLSHTGELFF. CDR3 DNA: TGTGCCAGCTCACCTCTGAGCCACACCGGGGAGCTGTTTTTT.

V and J are TRBV7-2 and TRBJ2-3; D possibly corresponds to TRBD1 (5 bases). Trimming pared 4 bases from V and 6 bases from J, leaving 14 bases between. Per germline, CDR1 SGHTA and CDR2 FQGNSA. The CDR3 spans 14 residues. CDR3 bases: TGTGCCAGCAGCTCCTCAGGGCCCCAGGATACGCAGTATTTT. Translating it yields CASSSSGPQDTQYF.

The chain couples TRBV19 to TRBJ2-1, with 9 bases aligning to TRBD2. J lost 9 bases, V lost 0 bases, and 3 bases had no gene match. The CDR3 spans 14 residues. Germline CDR1 reads LNHDA; CDR2 reads SQIVND (reference sequence). As DNA, the CDR3 is TGTGCCAGTAGTATAGAGGCGGGGGGGGCTGAGCAGTTCTTC. It is translated as CASSIEAGGAEQFF.

About this clone: Other DNA sequences in the same sample also yield this CDR3. The V gene is TRBV29-1, the J gene TRBJ2-2, with 9 bases aligning to TRBD2. CDR1 SQVTM and CDR2 ANQGSEA come from the germline V gene. The CDR3 is 14 residues long. V was clipped by 6 bases and J by 0 bases; unmatched bases: 2. CDR3 DNA: TGCAGCGTGGGACTAGCAGCGAACACCGGGGAGCTGTTTTTT. Its protein is CSVGLAANTGELFF.

V is TRBV6-1 and J is TRBJ1-5; 8 bases line up with TRBD1. The CDR3 length is 14 residues. From germline, CDR1 is MNHNS and CDR2 SASEGT. J lost 6 bases, V lost 2 bases, and 3 bases had no gene match. The CDR3 DNA reads TGTGCCAGCAGTGAACAGGGGGCGGGTCAGCCCCAGCATTTT. Its protein product is CASSEQGAGQPQHF.